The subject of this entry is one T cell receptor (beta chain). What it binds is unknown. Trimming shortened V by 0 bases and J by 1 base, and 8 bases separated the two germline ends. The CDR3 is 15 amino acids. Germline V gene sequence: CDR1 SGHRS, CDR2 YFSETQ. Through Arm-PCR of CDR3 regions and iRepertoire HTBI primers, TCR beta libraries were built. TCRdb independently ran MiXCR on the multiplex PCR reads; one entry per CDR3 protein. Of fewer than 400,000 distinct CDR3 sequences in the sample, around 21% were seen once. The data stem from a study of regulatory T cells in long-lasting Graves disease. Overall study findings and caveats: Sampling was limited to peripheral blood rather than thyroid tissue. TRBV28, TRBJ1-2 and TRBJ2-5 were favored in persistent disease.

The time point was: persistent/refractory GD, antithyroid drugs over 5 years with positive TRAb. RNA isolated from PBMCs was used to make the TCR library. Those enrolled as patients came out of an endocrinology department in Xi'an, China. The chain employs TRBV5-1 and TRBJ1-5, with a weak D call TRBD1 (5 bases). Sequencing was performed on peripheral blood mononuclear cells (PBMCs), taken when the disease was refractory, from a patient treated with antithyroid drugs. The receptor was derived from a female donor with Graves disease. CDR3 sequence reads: CASSLGRDSNQPQHF. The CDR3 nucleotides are TGCGCCAGCAGCTTGGGTCGGGACAGCAATCAGCCCCAGCATTTT.